The 2 T cell receptor beta chains reported below all come from one sample, sequenced in a study of T cell repertoires in cytomegalovirus infection. Each CDR3 protein is one row after TCRdb ran MiXCR on the reads. The sample consists of 750,000 to 950,000 distinct CDR3 sequences, 29% of them appearing once. Their antigen targets remain unknown. The sequences come from cultured CD8+ T cells from PBMCs, collected from culture after CMV antigen stimulation. The receptor set was obtained from a human donor in good health (CMV status not recorded). Some clones in this sample may be carry-over from other donors' samples.

This chain joins TRBV7-9 and TRBJ2-5, with D unclear. Trimming took off 3 bases at V and 0 bases at J, with 23 bases between the two ends. The CDR3 spans 19 residues. Germline V CDR1 and CDR2: SEHNR, FQNEAQ (reference sequence). The CDR3 loop is CASSLSPVPFPLYQETQYF. DNA for the CDR3: TGTGCCAGCAGCTTGTCGCCAGTTCCCTTCCCCCTCTACCAAGAGACCCAGTACTTC.

This clonotype was counted only a few times. The chain recombines TRBV4-1 with TRBJ2-3, with no clear D. V was cut by 0 bases and J by 7 bases, with 8 bases left in between. Germline values: CDR1 MGHRA, CDR2 YSYEKL. This CDR3 region has 13 residues. As DNA, the CDR3 is TGCGCCAGCAGCCAAGATCTTGGGAATACGCAGTATTTT. Translated: CASSQDLGNTQYF.